The 32 T cell receptor beta chains below all came from one sample that was sequenced in a study of Ad26.COV2.S vaccination and SARS-CoV-2 variants. The sample's treatment: approximately 18 received Ad26.COV2.S at low or high dose, single or two shots; several received placebo; per-sample allocation not given. Day 63 following the first vaccine or placebo injection was when the samples were taken. Generated by immunoSEQ multiplex PCR, the TCRdb table keeps only in-frame clones and is missing some. Found here are almost 400,000 clones, over 75% of them singletons; the top ten hold under 2%. The sample consisted of peripheral blood, taken in a trial of Ad26.COV2.S vaccine versus placebo. The receptors originated from a person between 18 and 59 years old who received the Ad26.COV2.S COVID-19 vaccine or a placebo.

The gene calls are TRBV5-1 and TRBJ2-1; 8 nucleotides match TRBD1. The CDR3 is 15 amino acids. Germline lookup yields CDR1 SGHRS and CDR2 YFSETQ. J gave up 12 bases and V 0 bases, and 11 bases lay outside the gene matches. The CDR3 loop is CASSLEAQGAKGQFF. DNA of the CDR3: TGCGCCAGCAGCTTGGAGGCCCAGGGGGCAAAAGGGCAGTTCTTC.

The J gene is TRBJ1-2, the V gene TRBV28, with D perhaps TRBD1 (6 bases). V lost 6 bases and J lost 4, with 15 bases in between. Germline lookup yields CDR1 MDHEN and CDR2 SYDVKM. The CDR3 spans 14 residues. The CDR3 DNA sequence: TGTGCCAGCAGCCTACCAGGGGTTCGCTATGGCTACACCTTC. This sequence encodes CASSLPGVRYGYTF.

The chain employs TRBV5-4 and TRBJ1-2; the D gene is possibly TRBD1 (6 bases). Deletions cut 0 bases from V and 4 bases from J, with 16 bases between. This CDR3 spans 16 amino acids. Germline V CDR1 and CDR2: SGHNT, YYREEE (reference sequence). CDR3 amino acids: CASSLGFPQGIYGYTF. CDR3 in DNA: TGTGCCAGCAGCTTGGGTTTTCCGCAGGGGATCTATGGCTACACCTTC.

The chain employs TRBV7-2 and TRBJ1-2; perhaps TRBD1 as D (5 bases). CDR1 and CDR2 from the germline V gene are SGHTA and FQGNSA. V lost 1 base, J lost 4 bases, and 7 bases lay in between. The CDR3 runs 13 residues. The CDR3 here is CASSLETGYGYTF. DNA of the CDR3: TGTGCCAGCAGCTTAGAAACAGGCTATGGCTACACCTTC.

The CDR3, as DNA: TGTGCCAGTAGTATAGCGGTAAAGGTGGCTAATGAAAAACTGTTTTTT. Its translation is CASSIAVKVANEKLFF. V and J are TRBV19 and TRBJ1-4; unclear D gene. Germline CDR1 and CDR2: LNHDA and SQIVND (reference sequence). The V and J ends lost 1 base and 3 bases respectively, with 12 bases between them. CDR3 size: 16 residues.

For the CDR3, the DNA is TGCGCCAGCAGCTCCAGGGAAGATGGCTACACCTTC. It yields the protein CASSSREDGYTF. V and J are TRBV5-1 and TRBJ1-2, with a tentative D call TRBD1 (5 bases). Germline V CDR1 and CDR2: SGHRS, YFSETQ. V lost 3 bases, J lost 6 bases, and 9 bases lay in between. The CDR3 consists of 12 residues.

This clone was seen only a few times. V usage is TRBV29-1 and J usage is TRBJ1-4; unclear D gene. V was pared by 1 base and J by 8 bases, with 5 bases between. This CDR3 region has 11 residues. The germline V gene encodes CDR1 SQVTM and CDR2 ANQGSEA. The chain's CDR3 is CSVEGGEKLFF. The DNA of the CDR3 is TGCAGCGTTGAAGGAGGAGAAAAACTGTTTTTT.

Written as DNA, the CDR3 is TGTGCCTGGAACAGGGGTAGCAATCAGCCCCAGCATTTT. Translating it yields CAWNRGSNQPQHF. The chain recombines TRBV30 with TRBJ1-5, with 7 bases matching TRBD1. This CDR3 region has 13 residues. Trimming took 4 bases from V and 0 from J; bases not matched to a gene: 0. Germline V gives CDR1 GTSNPN, CDR2 SVGIG (reference sequence).

The V gene is TRBV6-6, the J gene TRBJ2-1, with a possible D match to TRBD2 (5 bases). Germline CDR1 reads MNHNY; CDR2 reads SVGAGI (reference sequence). The CDR3 covers 15 residues. V dropped 6 bases and J dropped 6 bases, with 18 bases sitting between them. CDR3 sequence reads: CASSKLEVIGNEQFF. The CDR3 DNA reads TGTGCCAGCAGCAAACTAGAGGTGATAGGCAATGAGCAGTTCTTC.

The chain recombines TRBV5-1 with TRBJ2-7; either TRBD1 or TRBD2 may supply D (6 bases each). The CDR3 has 14 residues. The V end was cut by 1 base, the J end by 5 bases, with 13 bases between. Germline V CDR1 and CDR2: SGHRS, YFSETQ. The CDR3 DNA follows: TGCGCCAGCAGCTTGTTCGGGGGCTACGACGAGCAGTACTTC. Its protein product is CASSLFGGYDEQYF.

This clone was seen a handful of times. This chain uses TRBV28 with TRBJ2-1, with TRBD2 matching 12 bases. Germline V gene data show CDR1 as MDHEN and CDR2 as SYDVKM. The ends lost 5 bases at V and 10 bases at J; junction bases unmatched: 9. CDR3 length equals 15 residues. For the CDR3, the DNA is TGTGCCAGCAGTCTCAGACTAGCGGGAGTGGGGGAGCAGTTCTTC. Its protein product is CASSLRLAGVGEQFF. Based on the CDR3 plus reference TRBV28 and TRBJ2-1, the full variable domain is DVKVTQSSRYLVKRTGEKVFLECVQDMDHENMFWYRQDPGLGLRLIYFSYDVKMKEKGDIPEGYSVSREKKERFSLILESASTNQTSMYLCASSLRLAGVGEQFFGPGTRLTVL.

This clone was seen a few times. V and J are TRBV4-1 and TRBJ1-1; TRBD1 is a possible D gene (6 bases). This CDR3 has 15 amino acids. The germline V gene encodes CDR1 MGHRA and CDR2 YSYEKL. Trimming cost V 1 base and J 1 base, with 10 bases left between them. The CDR3 region is CASSQGRGGNTEAFF. The CDR3, as DNA: TGCGCCAGCAGCCAAGGTAGAGGGGGGAACACTGAAGCTTTCTTT.

This clone was seen a few times. The CDR3 region has the DNA TGTGCCACCAGTGATTTTGGGCGGGACGGGGAGACCCAGTACTTC. This gives the protein CATSDFGRDGETQYF. The J gene is TRBJ2-5, the V gene TRBV24-1; D perhaps matches TRBD2 (6 bases). The CDR3 has 15 residues. Trimming took 1 base from V and 5 from J, leaving 13 bases between them. CDR1 and CDR2 from the germline V gene are KGHDR and SFDVKD.

The gene calls are TRBV6-5 and TRBJ2-7; 8 nucleotides line up with TRBD1. The length of the CDR3 is 13 residues. V gave up 2 bases and J gave up 7 bases; unmatched junction bases: 4. The germline V gene has CDR1 MNHEY and CDR2 SVGAGI. The CDR3 DNA is TGTGCCAGCAGTTACACCGGACAGGGTGAGCAGTACTTC. Translation gives CASSYTGQGEQYF.

As to this clone: This same CDR3 is encoded by further DNA sequences in the sample. J is TRBJ1-1 and V is TRBV4-1; tentative D call: TRBD1 (6 bases). Germline V gives CDR1 MGHRA, CDR2 YSYEKL. Trimming took 3 bases from V and 0 from J, leaving 11 bases between them. The CDR3 spans 15 residues. The CDR3 is CASSQATGMNTEAFF. The CDR3 DNA follows: TGCGCCAGCAGCCAGGCAACAGGGATGAACACTGAAGCTTTCTTT.

This clone has a handful of counts. The V and J genes are TRBV2 and TRBJ2-7, with 7 nucleotides matching TRBD2. Germline CDR1 SNHLY, CDR2 FYNNEI. The CDR3 loop spans 13 amino acids. V was clipped by 6 bases and J by 2 bases; unmatched bases: 4. CDR3 protein: CASRASGTYEQYF. CDR3 bases: TGTGCCAGCAGAGCCAGCGGGACCTACGAGCAGTACTTC.

This clone was counted once. V gene TRBV9 combines with J gene TRBJ2-1; D is ambiguous. CDR3 length: 15 amino acids. The germline V gene encodes CDR1 SGDLS and CDR2 YYNGEE. Trimming took off 0 bases at V and 3 bases at J, with 10 bases between the two ends. This chain's CDR3 is CASSVEGYDYNEQFF. CDR3 DNA: TGTGCCAGCAGCGTAGAGGGTTACGACTACAATGAGCAGTTCTTC.

V is TRBV5-4 and J is TRBJ2-5; 8 nucleotides line up with TRBD1. V shed 0 bases and J 2 bases; nucleotides not matched to a gene: 0. CDR3 size: 14 residues. Germline V CDR1 and CDR2: SGHNT, YYREEE (reference sequence). This chain's CDR3 is CASSLDRGQETQYF. The CDR3 nucleotides read TGTGCCAGCAGCTTGGACAGGGGGCAAGAGACCCAGTACTTC.

Concerning this clone: The sample contains more than one DNA sequence encoding this CDR3. The rearrangement joins TRBV9 to TRBJ2-1; D is uncertain. Trimming cost V 0 bases and J 4 bases, with 2 bases left between them. This CDR3 spans 12 amino acids. Germline loops: CDR1 SGDLS, CDR2 YYNGEE. As DNA, the CDR3 is TGTGCCAGCAGCGTAGGATACAATGAGCAGTTCTTC. Protein: CASSVGYNEQFF. Drawing the rest from reference TRBV9 and TRBJ2-1, the complete variable domain is DSGVTQTPKHLITATGQRVTLRCSPRSGDLSVYWYQQSLDQGLQFLIQYYNGEERAKGNILERFSAQQFPDLHSELNLSSLELGDSALYFCASSVGYNEQFFGPGTRLTVL.

The chain couples TRBV20-1 to TRBJ1-5; 9 nucleotides align to TRBD1. The CDR3 spans 17 residues. CDR1 and CDR2 (germline): DFQATT, SNEGSKA (reference sequence). The V segment lost 3 bases and the J segment 1 base; nucleotides outside the gene matches: 10. CDR3 loop: CSASLGTGRGSNQPQHF. Written as DNA, the CDR3 is TGCAGTGCTAGTCTGGGGACAGGGAGAGGAAGCAATCAGCCCCAGCATTTT.

The chain joins TRBV3-1 (or the pseudogene TRBV3-2) to TRBJ1-4, with a weak D call TRBD1 (5 bases). Germline CDR1 and CDR2: LGHDT and YNNKEL (reference sequence). The V and J ends lost 1 base and 5 bases respectively, with 20 bases between them. CDR3 length equals 18 residues. DNA for the CDR3: TGTGCCAGCAGCCAAGGGCAGGGCTCAAAACTCTCGAATGAAAAACTGTTTTTT. Translated: CASSQGQGSKLSNEKLFF.

This rearrangement joins TRBV6-5 to TRBJ2-6; D not certain. V lost 4 bases to trimming and J lost 1 base, with 2 bases between them. The CDR3 length is 13 residues. CDR1 is MNHEY and CDR2 is SVGAGI in the germline V gene. DNA for the CDR3: TGTGCCAGCAGTTCGTCTGGGGCCAACGTCCTGACTTTC. Translated: CASSSSGANVLTF.

The chain couples TRBV15 to TRBJ1-2; weak D call: TRBD1 (5 bases). The CDR3 is made up of 16 amino acids. Germline V gene sequence: CDR1 LNHNV, CDR2 YYDKDF (reference sequence). V gave up 0 bases and J gave up 4 bases, with 15 bases separating them. The CDR3 protein is CATSRDYTRGGYGYTF. CDR3 coding DNA: TGTGCCACCAGCAGAGATTATACAAGGGGAGGCTATGGCTACACCTTC.

The CDR3 is CAIRGQGNTEAFF. DNA of the CDR3: TGTGCCATCAGGGGGCAGGGGAACACTGAAGCTTTCTTT. The chain uses TRBV10-3 and TRBJ1-1; possible D gene TRBD1, 5 bases. V gave up 6 bases and J gave up 1 base, with 9 bases separating them. The CDR3 consists of 13 residues. Looked up from germline, CDR1 is ENHRY and CDR2 is SYGVKD.

The chain employs TRBV5-1 and TRBJ2-2; 8 bases are a match to TRBD2. Germline V gene sequence: CDR1 SGHRS, CDR2 YFSETQ. V dropped 2 bases and J dropped 1; count of bases not matched to a gene: 4. The CDR3 is 16 residues long. The CDR3 DNA is TGCGCCAGCAGCTTTCCCGGGGGGGTGAACACCGGGGAGCTGTTTTTT. This encodes CASSFPGGVNTGELFF.

The rearrangement links TRBV6-5 to TRBJ1-4; no clear D gene. Germline assignment: CDR1 MNHEY and CDR2 SVGAGI. This CDR3 comprises 15 residues. Trimming cost V 0 bases and J 5 bases, with 10 bases left between them. Here the CDR3 DNA reads TGTGCCAGCAGTTACTCGGACGGCAGAAATGAAAAACTGTTTTTT. Its protein product is CASSYSDGRNEKLFF.

The chain is built from TRBV27 and TRBJ1-5; D is unresolved. This CDR3 is 15 amino acids long. In germline, CDR1 is MNHEY, CDR2 SMNVEV (reference sequence). Trimming took 4 bases from V and 0 from J, leaving 10 bases between them. The CDR3 sequence: CASSSWTASNQPQHF. The CDR3 DNA reads TGTGCCAGCAGTTCATGGACTGCTAGCAATCAGCCCCAGCATTTT.

This clone was seen only a few times. V and J are TRBV6-6 and TRBJ2-7; a weak D match, TRBD1 (6 bases). V was pared by 5 bases and J by 3 bases, with 11 bases between. The CDR3 covers 13 residues. Germline V gene lookup returns CDR1 MNHNY and CDR2 SVGAGI (reference sequence). The CDR3 region has the DNA TGTGCCAGCAGTGACCGGGACAACTACGAGCAGTACTTC. Residues: CASSDRDNYEQYF.

A few counts support this clone. The chain recombines TRBV27 with TRBJ2-6, with D possibly being TRBD2 (6 bases). CDR3 length: 17 residues. CDR1 and CDR2 (germline): MNHEY, SMNVEV (reference sequence). Trimming shortened V by 7 bases and J by 0 bases, and 16 bases separated the two germline ends. For the CDR3, the DNA is TGTGCCAGCAAATTATGGGGGGTTGACTCTGGGGCCAACGTCCTGACTTTC. It yields the protein CASKLWGVDSGANVLTF.

The V gene is TRBV7-2, the J gene TRBJ2-3, with D uncertain. This CDR3 has 13 residues. V lost 5 bases, J lost 1 base, and 7 bases lay in between. CDR1 and CDR2 from the germline V gene are SGHTA and FQGNSA. This CDR3 reads CASSPAGTDTQYF. The DNA of the CDR3 is TGTGCCAGCAGCCCGGCGGGCACAGATACGCAGTATTTT.

This chain joins TRBV30 and TRBJ2-3, with 8 bases matching TRBD2. V shed 2 bases, J shed 1 base, and the junction held 5 bases outside the gene matches. This CDR3 has 15 amino acids. Germline V gives CDR1 GTSNPN, CDR2 SVGIG (reference sequence). The CDR3 sequence: CAWSIGRAGTDTQYF. Here the CDR3 DNA reads TGTGCCTGGAGTATCGGGAGGGCCGGCACAGATACGCAGTATTTT.

The chain couples TRBV3-1 (or the pseudogene TRBV3-2) to TRBJ1-1; the match to TRBD1 covers 9 bases. Unmatched junction bases numbered 7, after V lost 2 bases and J lost 3 bases. The CDR3 runs to 16 residues. Germline V gene data show CDR1 as LGHDT and CDR2 as YNNKEL (reference sequence). CDR3 nucleotides: TGTGCCAGCAGCCAACCCCGGACAGGGGTTCACACTGAAGCTTTCTTT. It specifies CASSQPRTGVHTEAFF.